This TCR beta chain was sequenced in a study of cytomegalovirus exposure and HLA in healthy donors (TCRdb year 2017). About the investigation overall: In an earlier analysis of under 600 of the donors, 276 Gb of sequence data and 90 million to 120 million unique TCR beta sequences from 180 million or so T cells were reported. Approximately 330 gigabases of sequencing data and approximately 91 million unique TCR sequences made up an early release that covered around 640 HLA-typed donors. Of the roughly 420 genotyped donors, 75% to 85% were placed in the genetic ancestry cluster associated with self-reported Caucasian donors. The study aimed to test whether cataloging public T cell receptors could reveal signatures of past pathogen exposure. The study profiled the T cell repertoires of around 700 subjects by immunosequencing and related them to cytomegalovirus serostatus. Along with the approximately 600-subject first cohort, a separate validation cohort of over 90 different subjects was used. High-throughput TCR immunosequencing, statistical association of individual TCRs with disease status, and machine learning were combined to predict cytomegalovirus infection status. A later analysis re-analyzed previously published TCR beta repertoires from hundreds of donors and added high-resolution HLA genotyping to study TCR occurrence patterns. The later analysis used no new phenotypic data to find candidate immune exposures, relying instead on TCR beta sequences and their occurrence across donors. To decide whether each TCR beta V gene segment behaved as functional or pseudogenic, an earlier analysis of nearly 600 of the donors relied on high-throughput TCR beta sequencing. Alongside the repertoire data, information on donor age, sex, ethnicity and CMV serostatus was compiled. In a later genetic analysis, genome-wide SNP genotypes for about three fifths of the roughly 670 donors were used, and that subset was treated as a discovery cohort. All discovery cohort repertoires had been generated on a single sequencing platform. HLA typing covered class I and class II loci at four-digit resolution. The number of typed donors differed by locus: about 629-640 for A, B, C, DRB1 and DQB1; some 500 for DQA1; approximately 600 for DPA1; and roughly 450 for DPB1. Four to six DR-DQ haplotypes were handled as single units for association and clustering, since linkage in the cohort was strong. Among several hundred genotyped donors of the cohort, an average of roughly 230,000 unique TCR beta nucleotide sequences was sequenced per donor, of which about 18% were non-productive. What the authors observed across the whole study: Three of the identified cytomegalovirus-associated TCR beta chains were confirmed in vitro to be specific for cytomegalovirus antigens. When HLA alleles, especially DR and DQ, strongly co-occurred, attributing TCR associations to individual alleles was difficult. V-gene and J-gene trimming of TCR beta chains was associated with a missense DCLRE1C variant in a later genetic analysis, and the association was replicated in an independent cohort. Linkage disequilibrium might explain the correlated functional status among segregating V segments, but an unknown experimental factor could not be excluded. In a later genetic analysis, fewer N-insertions in productive TCRs were reported among donors in an Asian-associated ancestry cluster than the approximately 710-donor mean. In a later analysis, most CMV-associated TCR beta chains were found to appear HLA-restricted, with HLA associations seemingly driven largely by CMV exposure. Immune exposure information for the cohort was limited to CMV serostatus. Because HLA typing was missing for some donors at each locus, association tests included only the typed subset. In a later analysis, some 18,000 TCR beta sequences were associated with specific HLA alleles at a false discovery rate of 0.05. Sequencing depth was assumed to be roughly uniform across donors in the presence/absence analyses, though that assumption may not hold. The cohort was sequenced for TCR beta chains only, and without alpha or paired-chain data the features that could be detected were limited. The study listed 164 TCR beta chains as associated with cytomegalovirus. Broadly in line with IMGT annotations, most TCR beta V segments showed up in productive rearrangements about 90% or about 30% of the time in an earlier analysis of around 550 of the donors. According to the authors, the approach could potentially be generalized to other disease states and immunological phenotypes. The sequencing pipeline was judged likely to have produced a cluster of highly shared sequence variants as a technical artifact. A later analysis reported that several top co-occurrence clusters appeared linked to parvovirus B19, influenza, CMV and Epstein-Barr virus. In a later analysis, the rate of TCR association differed among HLA loci, with DRB1 alleles having the most associated TCRs and HLA-C alleles having the fewest. Most TCR sequences were observed very rarely across donors, whereas some public TCRs were present in many individuals. Because counts were too low, roughly 17 rarely observed V segments, including chromosome 9 orphons, were left out of the earlier analysis of approximately 500 of the donors. In a later analysis, HLA-associated TCR beta chains were found to be more clonally expanded and to have lower generation probabilities than equally common non-associated chains. Cytomegalovirus status was reported to be diagnosed by the classifier with high specificity and sensitivity in both the original and validation cohorts. A further reported finding was that TCR beta sequences accurately predicted the HLA-A and HLA-B alleles for most subjects in the first cohort.

The cohort was made up of 666 healthy bone marrow donors. At the time of sampling, all cohort members were nominally healthy, though unrecorded immune exposures were likely present. The donor tested CMV seronegative and was one of the 352 seronegative cohort members. A peripheral blood sample was provided by each donor, and peripheral blood mononuclear cells were used for TCR beta sequencing. The Qiagen DNeasy Blood Extraction Kit was used to extract genomic DNA from the blood cell samples. The library was produced with the immunoSEQ multiplex PCR assay. For the multiplex PCR, a mixture combining 60 forward primers for TCR Vbeta segments and 13 reverse primers for TCR Jbeta segments was used. A multiplex PCR assay on genomic DNA amplified the CDR3 region of rearranged TCR beta genes. The amplified TCR beta libraries were sequenced on the Illumina HiSeq System as 87-base-pair reads. In the paper's pipeline: Across the roughly 670 repertoires, a later analysis counted roughly 84 million unique TCR beta chains, roughly 11 million of which were shared by at least two donors. Raw reads were error-corrected and collapsed into unique sequences with a nearest-neighbor algorithm that merged closely related sequences to remove PCR and sequencing errors. To assign V, D and J gene segments, CDR3 sequences were aligned to IMGT reference sequences. Each retained sequence needed at least a six-nucleotide match to both a V gene segment and a J gene segment. A rearrangement counted as productive if the CDR3 had no stop codons and remained in frame with V and J, and every other rearrangement counted as non-productive. Following IMGT convention, CDR3 was defined as the stretch from the second conserved V-encoded cysteine to the conserved J-encoded phenylalanine. Sequences without an unambiguous match to a single V gene segment were excluded from the earlier analysis of several hundred of the donors. An earlier analysis of several hundred of the donors called V segments functional above 56.7% productive rearrangements and segregating when the between-donor standard deviation exceeded 5%. A statistical classification framework was built for diagnosing cytomegalovirus status from the catalog of TCR beta chain sequences. V and J gene assignment, in a later analysis, came from comparing TCR nucleotide sequences with IMGT/GENE-DB human TR gene sequences. The TCRdist pipeline was used in a later analysis to assign CDR3 sequences and most-parsimonious VDJ recombination scenarios. In a later analysis, every TCR beta chain was defined by the combination of its CDR3 amino acid sequence and its V-gene family, and reads without a unique V-gene family were dropped. In a later analysis, approximately 640 highly shared, low-generation-probability nucleotide sequences were removed to address suspected cross-contamination and a sequencing artifact. In a later analysis, a clonal expansion index for each public chain was calculated from normalized within-repertoire ranks of inferred template counts. Generation probabilities in a later analysis came from a VDJ recombination model fitted to out-of-frame rearrangements, and those results were checked against IGoR. In a later analysis, TCR-TCR, TCR-HLA and TCR-CMV co-occurrence was scored with hypergeometric tests, and a repertoire-size bias correction was applied to TCR pairs. False discovery rates were estimated in a later analysis by permuting HLA or CMV assignments 20 times. In a later analysis, co-occurring TCRs were grouped using DBSCAN, with TCRdist sequence similarity added in when clustering inside HLA-allele-positive subsets. For co-occurrence clustering, repertoires with fewer than 30,000 or more than 120,000 public chains were excluded, along with several repertoires with anomalous nucleotide sharing. The source is immuneACCESS, and TCRdb retained only in-frame sequences with V and J called. Part of the clones is not carried over; for the studies checked, unresolved V genes explain less than half of this, and the remainder is unexplained. D and trimming come from the DNA, and the V and J calls and clone size come from that table. Present in this sample are around 150,000 clones, 76% of which were seen just once. The ten most abundant clones make up over 3% of the sample.

Note on this clone: Which antigen it targets is not known. The sample holds no much larger clone one base away, and base qualities are not on file.

Sequenced input: PBMCs. The TCR comes from a male donor in good health and CMV-seronegative.

The nucleotide sequence reads as follows: TGTGCCAGCAGTTACCGGGAATCCACTGAAGCTTTCTTT. Translated, it reads CASSYRESTEAFF. The rearranged segments are TRBV6-5 and TRBJ1-1; confidence is insufficient to name the D gene. From the germline V gene, CDR1 is MNHEY and CDR2 is SVGAGI. V sheds 2 bases and J sheds 4 bases, leaving 8 bases between their ends. From cysteine to phenylalanine, the CDR3 is 13 amino acids long. Solely the CDR3 DNA is kept, with 39 bases framed from the first base.